This T cell receptor (beta chain) was documented in a study of patients and donors after allogeneic stem cell transplantation. A remark on this clonotype: Being one base from a much bigger clone, this may be a read error.

Each CDR3 protein gets one entry after TCRdb re-called the RT-PCR reads with MiXCR. The sample shows 150,000 to 250,000 distinct CDR3 sequences, 41% of them seen only once. Sequencing was done on a sample of blood, either unsorted or a sorted T cell fraction (not recorded which). The sequence was collected from a human donor who was either an allogeneic HSCT recipient or a stem cell or donor lymphocyte infusion donor (not recorded which). It is not recorded whose cells these are; they may come from a transplant donor.

The DNA for the CDR3 is TGTGCCAGCAGCGTAGGGATGAACACTGAAGCTTTCTTT. Translation: CASSVGMNTEAFF. J is TRBJ1-1 and V is TRBV9; D call uncertain. Germline values: CDR1 SGDLS, CDR2 YYNGEE. Trimming left V 0 bases short and J 0 bases short, with 3 bases between. This CDR3 has 13 amino acids.